Listed below are T cell receptor beta chains from one sample, sequenced in a study of yellow fever vaccine responses in identical twins. TCRdb re-called the RT-PCR reads with MiXCR, one entry per CDR3 protein. The sample includes about 19,000 distinct CDR3 sequences, nearly 70% of them seen just once. Sequenced here: T cells from blood (PBMCs), unsorted or a sorted subset (not recorded which), sampled before or after yellow fever vaccination (not recorded which). These receptors were obtained from a woman aged 18 to 35 who received the yellow fever vaccine. CDR3s include the opening cysteine and the closing phenylalanine or tryptophan. D genes are given only for firm matches. A row's size may be missing; if present it is once, few, many or a size class.

cdr3_aa	cdr3_nt	clone_size	v_call	d_call	j_call
CASSSPSEASTEAFF	TGTGCCAGCAGCTCCCCCTCGGAGGCTAGCACTGAAGCTTTCTTT	NA	TRBV5-4	NA	TRBJ1-1
CASSRSSGSTDTQYF	TGCGCCAGCAGCCGTTCTAGCGGTAGCACAGATACGCAGTATTTT	few	TRBV5-1	TRBD2	TRBJ2-3
CASSLVTSGSREQFF	TGTGCCAGCAGCTTGGTTACTAGCGGGAGTCGGGAGCAGTTCTTC	NA	TRBV5-4	TRBD2	TRBJ2-1
CASGFGPGELFF	TGTGCTAGTGGTTTCGGGCCCGGGGAGCTGTTTTTT	NA	TRBV12-5	NA	TRBJ2-2
CASSFRDRGWDEQFF	TGTGCCAGCAGCTTCCGGGACAGGGGGTGGGATGAGCAGTTCTTC	few	TRBV13	TRBD1	TRBJ2-1
CASSLAGHEQFF	TGTGCCAGCAGTTTAGCGGGGCATGAGCAGTTCTTC	NA	TRBV12-3/TRBV12-4	NA	TRBJ2-1
CASRQGAENGYTF	TGTGCCAGCAGACAGGGGGCCGAGAATGGCTACACCTTC	NA	TRBV28	TRBD1	TRBJ1-2
CASSNDKNIQYF	TGTGCCAGCAGTAATGACAAAAACATTCAGTACTTC	NA	TRBV2	NA	TRBJ2-4
CASSHPRGRSYNEQFF	TGCGCCAGCAGCCATCCCCGGGGGCGGTCCTACAATGAGCAGTTCTTC	NA	TRBV4-3	NA	TRBJ2-1
CASSRRDRDLSDTQYF	TGTGCCAGCAGCCGCCGGGACAGGGATTTGTCAGATACGCAGTATTTT	NA	TRBV7-9	TRBD1	TRBJ2-3
CASSQVLANYNEQFF	TGCGCCAGCAGCCAAGTACTAGCGAACTACAATGAGCAGTTCTTC	NA	TRBV4-1	TRBD2	TRBJ2-1
CANSQERDGTQYF	TGCGCCAACAGCCAAGAACGGGACGGGACCCAGTACTTC	NA	TRBV4-1	NA	TRBJ2-5
CASRGGTGSWSPLHF	TGTGCCAGCAGGGGAGGGACAGGGTCCTGGTCACCCCTCCACTTT	NA	TRBV6-1	TRBD1	TRBJ1-6
CASSETTGGNHYEQYF	TGCGCCAGCAGTGAGACTACGGGAGGAAACCACTACGAGCAGTACTTC	NA	TRBV10-1	TRBD2	TRBJ2-7
CSVRVLAAEDTQYF	TGCAGCGTTCGTGTACTAGCGGCCGAAGATACGCAGTATTTT	NA	TRBV29-1	TRBD2	TRBJ2-3
CASSLGPVGGEAFF	TGTGCCAGCAGTTTAGGACCCGTGGGAGGAGAAGCTTTCTTT	NA	TRBV12-3/TRBV12-4	NA	TRBJ1-1
CASSRGQGRIEQFF	TGTGCCAGCAGCCGCGGACAGGGAAGAATTGAGCAGTTCTTC	NA	TRBV11-2	TRBD1	TRBJ2-1
CSVEGQGTEAFF	TGCAGCGTTGAAGGGCAGGGCACTGAAGCTTTCTTT	once	TRBV29-1	NA	TRBJ1-1
CASSLQGWTGELFF	TGTGCCAGCAGCCTACAGGGTTGGACCGGGGAGCTGTTTTTT	NA	TRBV7-6	NA	TRBJ2-2
CATSRDQGAVSYEQYF	TGTGCCACCAGCAGAGATCAGGGGGCGGTATCCTACGAGCAGTACTTC	NA	TRBV15	TRBD1	TRBJ2-7
CSAVGANNEQFF	TGCAGTGCTGTCGGGGCAAACAATGAGCAGTTCTTC	NA	TRBV20-1	NA	TRBJ2-1
CASSPPGQGGETQYF	TGTGCCAGCTCACCACCGGGACAGGGTGGAGAGACCCAGTACTTC	NA	TRBV18	TRBD1	TRBJ2-5
CASSPGEYNSPLHF	TGTGCCAGCTCACCGGGGGAGTATAATTCACCCCTCCACTTT	NA	TRBV18	NA	TRBJ1-6
CATGGTEAFF	TGCGCAACAGGGGGCACGGAAGCTTTCTTT	NA	TRBV29-1	TRBD1	TRBJ1-1
CASSVTRGNEQFF	TGTGCCAGCAGCGTAACTAGGGGTAATGAGCAGTTCTTC	few	TRBV7-7	NA	TRBJ2-1
CASSPRVAYKETQYF	TGTGCCAGCAGTCCCCGGGTGGCGTACAAAGAGACCCAGTACTTC	NA	TRBV12-3/TRBV12-4	NA	TRBJ2-5
CASSLSLQPQHF	TGTGCCAGCAGTTTATCGCTTCAGCCCCAGCATTTT	NA	TRBV12-3/TRBV12-4	NA	TRBJ1-5
CAIRRLAGSSEQYF	TGTGCCATCAGGAGACTAGCGGGTAGCAGCGAGCAGTACTTC	NA	TRBV10-3	TRBD2	TRBJ2-7
CASSPPASGGYNEQFF	TGTGCCAGCTCACCACCCGCTAGCGGGGGATACAATGAGCAGTTCTTC	NA	TRBV18	TRBD2	TRBJ2-1
CASRWGPDNEQFF	TGTGCCAGCAGGTGGGGCCCCGACAATGAGCAGTTCTTC	few	TRBV2	NA	TRBJ2-1
CASSPGDRGNQPQHF	TGTGCCAGCAGTCCCGGGGACAGGGGAAATCAGCCCCAGCATTTT	few	TRBV28	TRBD1	TRBJ1-5
CSVNKGETQYF	TGCAGCGTGAACAAGGGGGAGACCCAGTACTTC	NA	TRBV29-1	NA	TRBJ2-5
CASSADSLYEQYF	TGTGCCAGCAGCGCCGACAGCCTCTACGAGCAGTACTTC	NA	TRBV28	NA	TRBJ2-7
CASSPPGTFTPAEAFF	TGTGCCAGCTCACCACCCGGGACATTTACCCCCGCTGAAGCTTTCTTT	once	TRBV18	NA	TRBJ1-1
CSVPAGPDNEQFF	TGCAGCGTACCTGCGGGACCTGACAATGAGCAGTTCTTC	once	TRBV29-1	NA	TRBJ2-1
CASSIARMNTEAFF	TGTGCCAGTAGTATAGCCCGCATGAACACTGAAGCTTTCTTT	NA	TRBV19	NA	TRBJ1-1
CASSIRGETQYF	TGTGCCAGCAGTATCCGGGGAGAGACCCAGTACTTC	NA	TRBV2	NA	TRBJ2-5
CSVAGGNQPQHF	TGCAGCGTTGCAGGGGGCAATCAGCCCCAGCATTTT	NA	TRBV29-1	NA	TRBJ1-5
CASSLIPTAASGNQPQHF	TGCGCCAGCAGCCTAATACCGACAGCAGCTTCAGGTAATCAGCCCCAGCATTTT	NA	TRBV4-1	NA	TRBJ1-5
CASSLISGSVSSYNEQFF	TGTGCCAGCAGCTTAATTTCGGGGAGCGTGAGCTCCTACAATGAGCAGTTCTTC	NA	TRBV11-1	NA	TRBJ2-1
CASSVGLAVWDEQFF	TGTGCCAGCAGCGTAGGTCTAGCGGTCTGGGATGAGCAGTTCTTC	NA	TRBV9	TRBD2	TRBJ2-1
CASSRHTGVGSPLHF	TGTGCCAGCAGTCGACACACAGGGGTTGGTTCACCCCTCCACTTT	NA	TRBV28	TRBD1	TRBJ1-6
CASSPTEVRGVEQFF	TGTGCCAGCAGCCCAACGGAGGTGAGGGGAGTTGAGCAGTTCTTC	NA	TRBV14	NA	TRBJ2-1
CASSLEGAILELFF	TGTGCCAGCAGTTTAGAGGGGGCCATTCTGGAGCTGTTTTTT	NA	TRBV12-3/TRBV12-4	TRBD1	TRBJ2-2
CASSFRGAGGDEQFF	TGTGCCAGCAGTTTTAGGGGGGCTGGGGGGGATGAGCAGTTCTTC	NA	TRBV28	NA	TRBJ2-1
CASSINTDTQYF	TGTGCCAGTAGTATCAACACAGATACGCAGTATTTT	NA	TRBV19	NA	TRBJ2-3
CASSLGLAAQETQYF	TGTGCCAGCAGCTTAGGCCTAGCGGCGCAAGAGACCCAGTACTTC	NA	TRBV11-3	TRBD2	TRBJ2-5
CSVLDLGTGKLDGYTF	TGCAGCGTCTTGGATCTGGGGACAGGGAAGTTAGATGGCTACACCTTC	NA	TRBV29-1	TRBD1	TRBJ1-2
CSARAQGTNSPLHF	TGCAGTGCTAGAGCACAGGGCACCAATTCACCCCTCCACTTT	NA	TRBV20-1	NA	TRBJ1-6
CAISESLANTEAFF	TGTGCCATCAGTGAGTCTTTGGCGAACACTGAAGCTTTCTTT	few	TRBV10-3	NA	TRBJ1-1
CASSLGTSGTGGELFF	TGTGCCAGCAGCCTCGGGACTAGCGGGACGGGCGGGGAGCTGTTTTTT	NA	TRBV11-2	TRBD2	TRBJ2-2
CASRIGHLSGNTIYF	TGTGCCAGCAGGATCGGACACCTCTCTGGAAACACCATATATTTT	NA	TRBV12-3/TRBV12-4	NA	TRBJ1-3
CASTKQETQYF	TGTGCCAGTACTAAGCAAGAGACCCAGTACTTC	NA	TRBV13	NA	TRBJ2-5
CNVARGTVNTEAFF	TGCAACGTTGCCAGGGGGACGGTGAACACTGAAGCTTTCTTT	NA	TRBV29-1	TRBD1	TRBJ1-1